This entry features one TCR beta chain sequence. Its matching antigen is unknown. This specimen belongs to a study of cytomegalovirus exposure and HLA in healthy donors. Overall study findings and caveats: Fewer N-insertions (relative to the roughly 660-donor mean) were reportedly seen in an Asian-associated ancestry cluster in a later analysis.

The length of the CDR3 is 15 residues. Germline V gene data show CDR1 as MDHEN and CDR2 as SYDVKM. The J segment lost 3 bases and the V segment lost 6 bases, leaving 10 bases of the junction unmatched. Researchers ran the PCR with 60 Vbeta and 13 Jbeta primers. Only in-frame clones appear in the TCRdb table, and some are missing; sequencing was by immunoSEQ multiplex PCR. In the table there are 25,000 to 30,000 clones, 70% of which are singletons. The specimen was PBMCs. The receptor was isolated from a woman between 45 and 60 years old in good health and CMV-seronegative. The chain uses TRBV28 and TRBJ1-1, with TRBD1 identical over 7 bases. In nucleotides, the CDR3 is TGTGCCAGCAGCCCGACAGGGCTCATGGACACTGAAGCTTTCTTT. Translating gives CASSPTGLMDTEAFF.